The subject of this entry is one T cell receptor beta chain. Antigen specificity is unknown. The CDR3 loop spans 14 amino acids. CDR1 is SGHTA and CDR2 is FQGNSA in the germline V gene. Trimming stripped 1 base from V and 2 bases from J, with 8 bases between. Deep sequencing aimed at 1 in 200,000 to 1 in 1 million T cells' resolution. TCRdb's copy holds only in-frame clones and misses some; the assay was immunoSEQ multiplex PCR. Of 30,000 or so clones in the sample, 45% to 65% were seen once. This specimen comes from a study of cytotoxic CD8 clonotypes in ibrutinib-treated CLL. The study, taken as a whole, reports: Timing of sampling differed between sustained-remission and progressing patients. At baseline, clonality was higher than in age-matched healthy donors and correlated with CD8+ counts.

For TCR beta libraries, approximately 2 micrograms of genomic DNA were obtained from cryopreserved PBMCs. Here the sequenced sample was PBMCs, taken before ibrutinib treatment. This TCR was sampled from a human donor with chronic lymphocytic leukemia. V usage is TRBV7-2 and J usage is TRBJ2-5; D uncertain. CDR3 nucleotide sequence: TGTGCCAGCAGCTTAGTTAAAAATCAAGAGACCCAGTACTTC. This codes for CASSLVKNQETQYF.